Below, 2 T cell receptor beta chains from the same sample are listed, as sequenced in a study of control samples from healthy donors and cancer patients. Repertoires were generated with immunoSEQ multiplex PCR, while TCRdb's copy carries only in-frame clones and drops some. In the table there are around 80,000 clones, 70% to 90% of which are singletons. The sample taken for sequencing was blood. These receptors were collected from a woman aged 45-59 years in good health.

J is TRBJ1-4 and V is TRBV7-2; 9 positions agree with TRBD1. The CDR3 consists of 17 residues. Germline CDR1 is SGHTA and CDR2 is FQGNSA. J was trimmed by 5 bases and V by 5 bases; bases with no gene match: 12. The DNA for the CDR3 is TGTGCCAGCAGCCTGAGTTCCGGGGGACAGGGAAATGAAAAACTGTTTTTT. It codes for CASSLSSGGQGNEKLFF.

The gene calls are TRBV14 and TRBJ2-2; TRBD1 might be the D (6 bases). Germline V CDR1 and CDR2: SGHDN, FVKESK. V was cut by 0 bases and J by 5 bases, with 10 bases left in between. This CDR3 comprises 15 residues. CDR3 coding DNA: TGTGCCAGCAGCCAAGAAACAGGGATAACCGGGGAGCTGTTTTTT. Translated, it gives CASSQETGITGELFF.